A selection of T cell receptor beta chains follows, all from one sample in a study of T cell responses to AZD1222 COVID-19 vaccine. The assay was immunoSEQ multiplex PCR, and TCRdb's table has in-frame clones only and misses some. The profile shows around 130,000 clones, around 94% of them singletons. The sequencing used peripheral blood, collected on day 0 of AZD1222 vaccination. The receptors originated from an adult in good health. Both conserved end residues are part of each CDR3. Fields, in order: D gene, J gene, clone size, V gene, CDR3 protein, CDR3 DNA. The D gene is left open where the match is weak. A clone size is listed for some rows: how often the clone was seen (once, few, many), or a class if it is expanded.

>NA|TRBJ1-1|NA|TRBV18
CASSPPPGGAGTEAFF
TGTGCCAGCTCACCACCGCCGGGGGGCGCGGGAACTGAAGCTTTCTTT
>TRBD2|TRBJ2-1|NA|TRBV3-1/TRBV3-2
CASSQDPSGGIYNEQFF
TGTGCCAGCAGCCAAGATCCCAGCGGGGGGATCTACAATGAGCAGTTCTTC
>NA|TRBJ1-5|NA|TRBV6-5
CASSYSFGQPQHF
TGTGCCAGCAGTTACTCTTTTGGTCAGCCCCAGCATTTT
>NA|TRBJ2-3|NA|TRBV21-1
CASSKGARGSTDTQYF
TGTGCCAGCAGCAAAGGGGCAAGAGGGAGCACAGATACGCAGTATTTT
>TRBD2|TRBJ2-1|NA|TRBV3-1/TRBV3-2
CASSQGFAREGPSSYNEQFF
TGTGCCAGCAGCCAAGGGTTCGCGCGGGAGGGACCTAGCTCCTACAATGAGCAGTTCTTC
>NA|TRBJ2-7|NA|TRBV24-1
CATSEPDGYYEQYF
TGTGCCACCAGTGAACCCGACGGATACTACGAGCAGTACTTC
>NA|TRBJ2-2|NA|TRBV19
CASSIGVRTGELFF
TGTGCCAGTAGTATCGGGGTGAGGACCGGGGAGCTGTTTTTT
>NA|TRBJ1-6|NA|TRBV18
CASSRDRTEGSPLHF
TGTGCCAGCTCAAGAGATCGGACAGAAGGTTCACCCCTCCACTTT
>NA|TRBJ1-1|NA|TRBV3-1/TRBV3-2
CASSQDTIYAFF
TGTGCCAGCAGCCAAGATACCATTTACGCTTTCTTT
>TRBD1|TRBJ1-2|NA|TRBV6-1
CASRVGQAHGYTF
TGTGCCAGCAGGGTGGGACAGGCGCATGGCTACACCTTC
>TRBD1|TRBJ1-2|NA|TRBV7-3
CASSQGTGGGYTF
TGTGCCAGCAGCCAAGGGACAGGGGGCGGCTACACCTTC
>NA|TRBJ1-2|NA|TRBV6-5
CASSTQTRGGYTF
TGTGCCAGCAGTACCCAGACAAGGGGAGGCTACACCTTC
>NA|TRBJ2-2|NA|TRBV7-9
CASSLSGELFF
TGTGCCAGCAGCTTATCAGGGGAGCTGTTTTTT
>NA|TRBJ1-3|NA|TRBV28
CASSDPGLSSGNTIYF
TGTGCCAGCAGTGACCCGGGACTGAGCTCTGGAAACACCATATATTTT
>TRBD1|TRBJ1-1|NA|TRBV10-1
CASSPRTFTGTGALMNTEAFF
TGCGCCAGCAGTCCAAGAACCTTTACCGGGACAGGGGCCCTGATGAACACTGAAGCTTTCTTT
>TRBD2|TRBJ2-3|NA|TRBV7-6
CASSFADGLGGDTQYF
TGTGCCAGCAGCTTCGCCGACGGACTAGGAGGAGATACGCAGTATTTT
>NA|TRBJ1-6|NA|TRBV28
CASSLGGLKSSPLHF
TGTGCCAGCAGTTTGGGGGGTCTGAAAAGTTCACCCCTCCACTTT
>NA|TRBJ2-1|NA|TRBV2
CASSVKGVYNEQFF
TGTGCCAGCAGTGTTAAAGGGGTATACAATGAGCAGTTCTTC
>NA|TRBJ1-2|NA|TRBV30
CAWNPQVNYGYTF
TGTGCCTGGAACCCACAGGTTAACTATGGCTACACCTTC
>NA|TRBJ2-4|NA|TRBV21-1
CASRNGLADPYRPKNIQYF
TGTGCCAGCAGAAACGGACTAGCGGATCCATATCGGCCCAAAAACATTCAGTACTTC
>TRBD1|TRBJ1-2|NA|TRBV27
CASSARDSTYGYTF
TGTGCCAGCAGTGCTCGGGACAGTACCTATGGCTACACCTTC
>NA|TRBJ2-3|NA|TRBV18
CASSPSDRTDTQYF
TGTGCCAGCTCCCCCTCCGATCGCACAGATACGCAGTATTTT
>NA|TRBJ2-7|few|TRBV10-2
CASSDLQYEQYF
TGCGCCAGCAGTGATCTACAGTACGAGCAGTACTTC
>NA|TRBJ1-4|NA|TRBV2
CASSLQGTNEKLFF
TGTGCCAGCAGCTTACAGGGTACTAATGAAAAACTGTTTTTT
>NA|TRBJ1-1|NA|TRBV6-5
CASSYSISGLNTEAFF
TGTGCCAGCAGTTACTCGATTTCAGGTCTGAACACTGAAGCTTTCTTT
>NA|TRBJ1-1|NA|TRBV2
CASSLGEPLNTEAFF
TGTGCCAGCAGCCTCGGGGAGCCACTGAACACTGAAGCTTTCTTT
>NA|TRBJ1-1|few|TRBV6-5
CASSIDIYGEAFF
TGTGCCAGCAGTATCGACATTTACGGTGAAGCTTTCTTT
>NA|TRBJ1-1|NA|TRBV5-1
CASSYARGTEAFF
TGCGCCAGCAGCTATGCCCGAGGCACTGAAGCTTTCTTT
>NA|TRBJ2-3|NA|TRBV12-3/TRBV12-4
CASSFDNTQYF
TGTGCCAGCAGTTTTGATAATACGCAGTATTTT
>TRBD1|TRBJ1-2|NA|TRBV15
CATSRENFGQGATTYGYTF
TGTGCCACCAGCAGAGAGAATTTCGGGCAGGGGGCTACCACTTATGGCTACACCTTC
>TRBD2|TRBJ2-7|NA|TRBV4-1
CASSHASGRGEQYF
TGCGCCAGCAGCCATGCTAGCGGGAGAGGGGAGCAGTACTTC
>NA|TRBJ2-2|NA|TRBV7-9
CASSILNTGELFF
TGTGCCAGCAGCATCCTGAACACCGGGGAGCTGTTTTTT
>TRBD2|TRBJ2-2|NA|TRBV7-6
CASSSPGAGGRRTGELFF
TGTGCCAGCAGCTCCCCCGGCGCGGGGGGGCGGAGGACCGGGGAGCTGTTTTTT
>NA|TRBJ1-1|NA|TRBV5-1
CASSPSPGLHTEAFF
TGCGCCAGCAGCCCCTCACCAGGGTTGCACACTGAAGCTTTCTTT
>NA|TRBJ1-4|NA|TRBV12-3/TRBV12-4
CASSLGTMAKLFF
TGTGCCAGCAGTTTGGGGACAATGGCAAAACTGTTTTTT
>TRBD1|TRBJ1-2|NA|TRBV6-2/TRBV6-3
CASSYRTGATASGYTF
TGTGCCAGCAGTTACAGGACAGGAGCCACTGCGTCAGGCTACACCTTC
>NA|TRBJ2-1|NA|TRBV28
CASSQQGFGPFF
TGTGCCAGCAGTCAACAGGGTTTCGGTCCGTTCTTC
>NA|TRBJ1-1|NA|TRBV18
CASSPGLGNTEAFF
TGTGCCAGCTCACCCGGCCTTGGGAACACTGAAGCTTTCTTT
>NA|TRBJ2-3|NA|TRBV5-1
CASSLLNTDTQYF
TGCGCCAGTTCTCTGCTGAACACAGATACGCAGTATTTT
>TRBD1|TRBJ1-1|NA|TRBV11-1
CASSRDRNTEAFF
TGTGCCAGCAGCCGGGACAGGAACACTGAAGCTTTCTTT
>TRBD2|TRBJ2-1|NA|TRBV9
CASSVGGGSRNEQFF
TGTGCCAGCAGCGTAGGAGGCGGGAGCAGGAATGAGCAGTTCTTC
>NA|TRBJ1-1|NA|TRBV7-2
CASSLPGPPEAFF
TGTGCCAGCAGCTTACCGGGACCCCCGGAAGCTTTCTTT